A selection of T cell receptor beta chains follows, all from one sample in a study of shared clonotypes between healthy human individuals. TCRdb's table, derived via immunoSEQ multiplex PCR, lists solely in-frame clones and lacks some. The table records around 610,000 clones, 90% to 97% of them present only once. Specimen: naive CD8+ T cells sorted from blood. These receptors all stem from a woman aged 30 to 39 in good health. Both conserved end residues are part of each CDR3. A D gene is named only where the DNA matches it firmly. Size tells how often a clone was seen (once, few, many) or the class of an expanded clone, and some rows leave it out.

size	J	length	D	V	CDR3	DNA
.	TRBJ2-5	16	.	TRBV19	CASSSPQGLPKETQYF	TGTGCCAGTAGTAGCCCTCAGGGGTTACCCAAAGAGACCCAGTACTTC
few	TRBJ2-7	13	TRBD2	TRBV11-2	CASSPAGTYEQYF	TGTGCCAGCAGCCCAGCGGGAACGTACGAGCAGTACTTC
.	TRBJ2-7	16	TRBD2	TRBV27	CASSLSPGTSDYEQYF	TGTGCCAGCAGTTTATCGCCGGGGACTAGCGACTACGAGCAGTACTTC
.	TRBJ1-1	14	TRBD1	TRBV28	CASAQGLMNTEAFF	TGTGCCAGTGCACAGGGGTTAATGAACACTGAAGCTTTCTTT
.	TRBJ2-7	13	.	TRBV11-2	CASSWGERYEQYF	TGTGCCAGCAGTTGGGGGGAGAGGTACGAGCAGTACTTC
once	TRBJ2-1	17	TRBD2	TRBV27	CASSPRPGTSPNNEQFF	TGTGCCAGCAGTCCTCGACCCGGGACTAGCCCCAACAATGAGCAGTTCTTC
.	TRBJ2-3	17	.	TRBV7-6	CASSLRAFGSSTDTQYF	TGTGCCAGCAGCTTAAGGGCCTTTGGGTCTAGCACAGATACGCAGTATTTT
.	TRBJ2-7	13	.	TRBV10-1	CASSEAGNYEQYF	TGCGCCAGCAGTGAGGCGGGAAACTACGAGCAGTACTTC
.	TRBJ2-7	13	.	TRBV2	CASRGLAKYEQYF	TGTGCCAGCAGGGGGCTAGCGAAGTACGAGCAGTACTTC
.	TRBJ2-7	17	TRBD1	TRBV27	CASSLGQGGHEFYEQYF	TGTGCCAGCAGTTTAGGACAGGGAGGACACGAATTCTACGAGCAGTACTTC
.	TRBJ2-7	15	TRBD2	TRBV27	CASRTGTSGIYEQYF	TGTGCCAGCAGGACCGGGACTAGCGGGATATACGAGCAGTACTTC
.	TRBJ1-1	12	.	TRBV29-1	CSVEEERAEAFF	TGCAGCGTTGAAGAAGAGAGGGCTGAAGCTTTCTTT
.	TRBJ2-7	15	TRBD2	TRBV5-6	CASSLASGGGDEQYF	TGTGCCAGCAGCTTGGCCTCGGGAGGGGGTGACGAGCAGTACTTC
.	TRBJ2-2	15	.	TRBV21-1	CASSKEGTFTGELFF	TGTGCCAGCAGCAAAGAAGGAACCTTCACCGGGGAGCTGTTTTTT
.	TRBJ1-2	13	.	TRBV27	CASSFAGGLGYTF	TGTGCCAGCAGTTTCGCTGGGGGCCTTGGCTACACCTTC
.	TRBJ2-3	12	.	TRBV29-1	CSVDRDLDTQYF	TGCAGCGTGGACCGGGACCTAGATACGCAGTATTTT
.	TRBJ2-3	13	TRBD2	TRBV13	CASEIAGVDTQYF	TGTGCCAGCGAGATAGCGGGAGTCGATACGCAGTATTTT
.	TRBJ1-4	13	.	TRBV2	CATRDVNNEKLFF	TGTGCCACCCGGGACGTCAATAATGAAAAACTGTTTTTT
.	TRBJ2-7	11	.	TRBV20-1	CSARDPSGQYF	TGCAGTGCTAGGGACCCTAGTGGGCAGTACTTC
.	TRBJ2-5	14	.	TRBV27	CASSLTMGAETQYF	TGTGCCAGCAGTTTAACTATGGGGGCTGAGACCCAGTACTTC
.	TRBJ2-1	16	TRBD2	TRBV7-9	CASSLVREGPYNEQFF	TGTGCCAGCAGCTTAGTTCGGGAGGGCCCCTACAATGAGCAGTTCTTC
.	TRBJ1-2	13	.	TRBV30	CAGRGGPYYGYTF	TGTGCCGGTAGGGGAGGACCTTACTATGGCTACACCTTC
.	TRBJ1-1	13	.	TRBV5-1	CASSQAGRTEAFF	TGCGCCAGCAGTCAGGCTGGGCGGACTGAAGCTTTCTTT
few	TRBJ1-2	13	.	TRBV2	CARVEGGNYGYTF	TGTGCCAGGGTGGAGGGAGGCAACTATGGCTACACCTTC
.	TRBJ2-7	14	.	TRBV4-1	CASSHIARRYEQYF	TGCGCCAGCAGTCATATAGCGCGGCGGTACGAGCAGTACTTC
once	TRBJ2-3	15	.	TRBV11-2	CASSLGASGTDTQYF	TGTGCCAGCAGCTTAGGGGCTAGCGGCACAGATACGCAGTATTTT
.	TRBJ2-3	15	.	TRBV27	CASSFLGRLTDTQYF	TGTGCCAGCAGTTTTCTTGGTCGGCTCACAGATACGCAGTATTTT
.	TRBJ2-7	16	TRBD1	TRBV4-1	CASSQVGQGIVNEQYF	TGCGCCAGCAGCCAAGTGGGACAGGGGATCGTGAACGAGCAGTACTTC